This T cell receptor beta chain was obtained from a study of sequential checkpoint blockade in melanoma. Study details: Arm A got nivolumab then ipilimumab; arm B the reverse, 1:1.

The treatment is: randomized to nivolumab then ipilimumab (arm A) or the reverse (arm B). The CDR3 covers 15 residues. V dropped 0 bases and J dropped 3 bases, with 12 bases sitting between them. Germline V gives CDR1 SGHNT, CDR2 YYREEE (reference sequence). Here immunoSEQ multiplex PCR was the method, and the copy in TCRdb shows in-frame clones only, minus some. The sample holds approximately 10,000 clones, more than 60% seen once. The TCR comes from a human donor with melanoma. The chain joins TRBV5-4 to TRBJ2-5; the D gene is possibly TRBD1 (5 bases). The sample here was CD8+ T cells sorted from blood (inferred from file names), taken from a patient given nivolumab and ipilimumab in sequence. In DNA form, the CDR3 reads TGTGCCAGCAGCTTGGTATTCGTAGGGGAAGAGACCCAGTACTTC. As protein: CASSLVFVGEETQYF.